These 7 T cell receptor beta chains originate from one sample sequenced in a study of OX40 agonist ivuxolimab in advanced cancers. The assay was immunoSEQ multiplex PCR, and TCRdb's table has in-frame clones only and misses some. The data show tens of thousands of clones, 70% to 90% seen once. Sample: CD4+ or CD8+ T cells sorted from blood, taken in a trial of the OX40 agonist ivuxolimab. These receptors came from an adult with an advanced solid tumor such as melanoma, head and neck, liver or kidney cancer.

The CDR3 is CASSPQETQYF. As DNA, the CDR3 is TGTGCCAGCAGTCCCCAAGAGACCCAGTACTTC. This chain connects TRBV25-1 to TRBJ2-5; D is unclear. Per the germline V gene, CDR1 is MGHDK and CDR2 is SYGVNS. This CDR3 spans 11 amino acids. Trimming removed 5 bases at V and 1 base at J, with 2 bases between.

The table lists this clone with a count of one. The V call is TRBV10-2, the J call TRBJ2-7; no firm D call. Trimming took 7 bases from V and 0 from J, leaving 16 bases between them. This CDR3 has 15 residues. From germline, CDR1 is WSHSY and CDR2 SAAADI. The chain's CDR3 is CASTPPSANSYEQYF. The DNA for the CDR3 is TGCGCCAGCACTCCGCCCAGCGCAAACTCCTACGAGCAGTACTTC.

The J gene is TRBJ2-2, the V gene TRBV29-1; 8 positions agree with TRBD1. Germline V gene sequence: CDR1 SQVTM, CDR2 ANQGSEA. The length of the CDR3 is 13 residues. Trimming took 6 bases from V and 8 from J; bases not matched to a gene: 8. The CDR3 DNA sequence: TGCAGCGTACCGACAGGGGAGTCGGGGGAGCTGTTTTTT. Amino acids: CSVPTGESGELFF.

The rearrangement joins TRBV15 to TRBJ2-3; 9 bases line up with TRBD1. The J segment lost 2 bases and the V segment lost 0 bases, leaving 15 bases of the junction unmatched. Per germline, CDR1 LNHNV and CDR2 YYDKDF (reference sequence). The CDR3 covers 20 residues. Here the CDR3 DNA reads TGTGCCACCAGCAGAGATGAACCGGGACAGGGTACTTCCCACACAGATACGCAGTATTTT. Translating it yields CATSRDEPGQGTSHTDTQYF.

The chain couples TRBV10-3 to TRBJ2-7; TRBD1 matches at 8 bases. Germline trimming cut 6 bases from V and 4 bases from J; bases unmatched to any gene: 5. The germline gives CDR1 ENHRY, CDR2 SYGVKD. This CDR3 spans 13 amino acids. The CDR3 DNA reads TGTGCCATCAGGGGGACAGGACGATACGAGCAGTACTTC. Protein: CAIRGTGRYEQYF.

The CDR3: CASSPRQYSNQPQHF. As DNA, the CDR3 is TGTGCCAGCAGTCCTCGACAGTATAGCAATCAGCCCCAGCATTTT. The V gene is TRBV27, the J gene TRBJ1-5, with TRBD1 as a possible D gene (5 bases). CDR3 length: 15 residues. Germline V lookup: CDR1 MNHEY, CDR2 SMNVEV (reference sequence). The V end lost 5 bases, the J end lost 0 bases, and 11 bases lay between the germline ends.

The rearrangement links TRBV7-9 to TRBJ2-3, with 9 bases aligning to TRBD1. The V and J ends lost 5 bases and 1 base, in that order; junction bases with no gene match: 13. Germline V lookup: CDR1 SEHNR, CDR2 FQNEAQ (reference sequence). The CDR3 contains 18 residues. CDR3 bases: TGTGCCAGCAGCGCCTTACCGGGACAGGGTGCGGGCACAGATACGCAGTATTTT. This codes for CASSALPGQGAGTDTQYF.